This T cell receptor beta chain was sequenced during a study of control samples from healthy donors and cancer patients. The V gene end was trimmed by 5 bases and the J gene end by 8 bases; junction bases not matched to a gene: 8. Germline V lookup: CDR1 SEHNR, CDR2 FQNEAQ (reference sequence). The CDR3 runs to 13 residues. Sequencing was performed with immunoSEQ multiplex PCR; in TCRdb, only in-frame clones are kept and a portion is missing. The sample carries roughly 150,000 clones, 90% to 95% recorded once. The source is a woman younger than 45 in good health. The rearrangement links TRBV7-9 to TRBJ1-2; TRBD1 matches 7 bases. Sequencing was carried out using blood. CDR3 bases: TGTGCCAGCAGCAATAGACAGGGCTCAGGCTACACCTTC. Its translation is CASSNRQGSGYTF. Using reference TRBV7-9 and TRBJ1-2 for the parts outside the CDR3, the full variable domain is DTGVSQNPRHKITKRGQNVTFRCDPISEHNRLYWYRQTLGQGPEFLTYFQNEAQLEKSRLLSDRFSAERPKGSFSTLEIQRTEQGDSAMYLCASSNRQGSGYTFGSGTRLTVV.